This T cell receptor (beta chain) was sequenced for a study of blood T cell repertoires in COVID-19 (TCRdb year 2020). Describing the broader study: Collaborator samples came from the United States, Italy and Spain and covered acute and convalescent phases of COVID-19. Where available, HLA class I and class II types were obtained from metadata supplied by the sample provider rather than from assay-based typing. The sample metadata nearly always contained a de-identified subject ID, COVID-19 status, age in years and sex. The material from the prospective study consisted of cDNA or gDNA derived from T cells, B-cell-depleted T cells, or PBMCs. The samples were drawn from the first 160 participants of the ongoing ImmuneRACE study and from 950 to 1,500 subjects provided by 6 global collaborators. The repertoires were made available in a free public database intended to serve as a resource for research on the immune response to SARS-CoV-2. The dataset comprised deeply sampled blood TCRbeta repertoires from subjects exposed to, actively infected with, or recovered from COVID-19. The research as a whole found: How much clinical and demographic metadata was included differed by source and by participant, and the metadata was provided uncurated.

TCRbeta CDR3 regions were amplified from genomic DNA using the immunoSEQ Assay, a bias-controlled multiplex PCR. The source study handled its data this way. The number of nucleated cells in each sample was estimated from the amplification of reference gene primers within the assay. To quantify the absolute abundance of each unique TCRbeta CDR3 rearrangement, sequence reads were collapsed and filtered. For each sample, productive Simpson clonality was calculated as the square root of Simpson's diversity index over productive rearrangements. In its TCRdb copy, this immuneACCESS table keeps in-frame sequences only and misses some clones. Where compared with another copy, unresolved V genes explain less than half of these, and the others have no known cause. D and trimming come from the DNA, and the V and J calls and clone size come from that table. Within this sample are almost 300,000 clones, with about nine tenths of them counted one time only. The ten largest clonotypes hold 8.5% to 14% of the sample.

Comments on this clone: Its antigen remains undetermined. No quality values exist for individual bases; no much larger clone is one base distant.

One collaborating source in Seattle enrolled patients while the patients were actively infected and followed the patients over time throughout the course of disease. Collaborating institutions collected whole blood in K2EDTA tubes following their own protocols. For TCRbeta analysis, collaborators shipped samples as frozen whole blood, isolated PBMCs, or DNA extracted from either of those sample types. Sequencing used peripheral blood. The TCR comes from a woman in her 30s with COVID-19, enrolled during active disease.

The DNA reads TGTGCCAGTAGTATGGGCGGGCGAGATGAAGCTTTCTTT. This encodes CASSMGGRDEAFF. The chain uses TRBV19 and TRBJ1-1; no D gene can be assigned with confidence. For CDR1 and CDR2, the germline V gene (reference sequence) lists LNHDA and SQIVND. The CDR3 contains 13 residues, cysteine and phenylalanine counted. Just the 39-base CDR3 DNA is kept, in frame starting at base 1. The germline ends are 12 bases apart after V is trimmed by 3 bases and J by 7 bases. Reference TRBV19 and TRBJ1-1 proteins supply the regions before and after the CDR3; the full variable domain is: DGGITQSPKYLFRKEGQNVTLSCEQNLNHDAMYWYRQDPGQGLRLIYYSQIVNDFQKGDIAEGYSVSREKKESFPLTVTSAQKNPTAFYLCASSMGGRDEAFFGQGTRLTVV.